This T cell receptor beta chain was observed in a study of cytomegalovirus exposure and HLA in healthy donors. Donors likely had unrecorded immune exposures despite being nominally healthy when sampled. Concerning this clone: Antigen: not known.

Broader study findings: Previously analyzed data showed that most TCR beta V segments were productive at a frequency of about 90% or about 30%. It was assumed in the presence/absence analyses that sequencing depth was roughly uniform across donors. When analyzed later, a missense DCLRE1C variant was found to be linked to TCR beta V- and J-gene trimming.

The PCR had 60 Vbeta and 13 Jbeta primers. Generated by immunoSEQ multiplex PCR, the TCRdb table keeps only in-frame clones and is missing some. The clone table shows roughly 30,000 clones, with the ten largest holding 3% to 4%. CDR1 SGHTA and CDR2 FQGNSA come from the germline V gene. The CDR3 extends over 15 amino acids. V lost 10 bases and J lost 6, with 22 bases in between. The sequence came from a woman aged 40 to 50 in good health and CMV-seropositive. The chain has TRBV7-2 and TRBJ2-1, with a weak D call TRBD2 (5 bases). The sample taken for sequencing was PBMCs. The CDR3 DNA reads as TGTGCCACAAGGGTGAAGCTAGCTAGGCTCAATGAGCAGTTCTTC. Encoded protein: CATRVKLARLNEQFF.